This T cell receptor (beta chain) was recovered during a study of blood T cells in healthy people across ages. This CDR3 is 16 amino acids long. Primers used in a second PCR of roughly 6 to 12 cycles were a sample-barcoded 5' primer and a J-beta primer mix. TCRdb analysed the 5' RACE reads with MiXCR anew, one entry per CDR3 protein. In the table there are about 1,800,000 distinct CDR3 sequences, 28% of which are singletons. The authors isolated at least 7 million PBMCs per sample. This clonotype has just one count. Source material: blood. The origin of this receptor is a woman in her twenties or thirties in good health. The chain has TRBV21-1 and TRBJ1-1; the D call of TRBD1 is as the table states it, not checked on the DNA. TRBV21-1 constitutes a pseudogene. CDR3 sequence: CAGTRGAGQGDTEAFF. CDR3 DNA sequence: TGTGCCGGCACCCGGGGGGCGGGACAGGGGGACACTGAAGCTTTCTTT.